Shown below are 16 T cell receptor beta chains from a single sample sequenced in a study of blood T cells in healthy people across ages. Next came a second PCR, run for about 7 to 12 cycles, which used a sample-barcoded 5' primer along with a J-beta primer mix. From the 5' RACE reads, TCRdb called clonotypes with MiXCR, one entry per CDR3 protein. This sample has more than 1,400,000 distinct CDR3 sequences, with roughly 40% found just once. Sequencing was performed on blood. These receptor sequences come from a woman under 30 in good health.

The table lists this clonotype with a few counts. J is TRBJ2-5 and V is TRBV21-1; TRBD1 was called by the table and not checked on the DNA. The closer fit of TRBJ2-7 to the DNA end suggests the J call may be wrong. TRBV21-1 is an annotated pseudogene. This CDR3 is 12 amino acids long. The CDR3 DNA sequence: TGTGCCAGCAGCCCGAAGGGGTACGAGCAGTACTTC. Amino acid sequence: CASSPKGYEQYF.

This clonotype was recorded once. The J gene is TRBJ2-3, the V gene TRBV7-3, with D perhaps matching TRBD1 or TRBD2 (5 bases each). The CDR3 is 16 amino acids. The V and J ends lost 5 bases and 7 bases respectively, with 22 bases between them. CDR1 is SGHTA and CDR2 is FQGTGA in the germline V gene. The CDR3 spells CASSETRGTKGYTQYF. DNA of the CDR3: TGTGCCAGCAGCGAAACTAGGGGAACCAAAGGGTATACGCAGTATTTT.

This clonotype was found a few times. The V and J genes are TRBV20-1 and TRBJ1-2, with unresolved D. CDR3 length equals 13 residues. The germline V and J ends were trimmed by 5 bases and 2 bases, with 12 bases remaining between them. Germline loops: CDR1 DFQATT, CDR2 SNEGSKA (reference sequence). Here the CDR3 reads CSAGSGSNYGYTF. The CDR3 coding sequence is TGCAGTGCTGGCTCCGGGTCCAACTATGGCTACACCTTC.

The rearrangement joins TRBV5-6 to TRBJ2-5; the match to TRBD1 covers 10 bases. The J call may be faulty, since TRBJ2-7 better matches the DNA end. Germline CDR1 reads SGHDT; CDR2 reads YYEEEE. The CDR3 covers 15 residues. The CDR3 nucleotides are TGTGCCAGCAGCTTGGTAGGACAGGGGGAGAACGAGCAGTACTTC. Translation: CASSLVGQGENEQYF.

The chain is built from TRBV28 and TRBJ2-1, with 8 bases fitting TRBD2. Germline-derived CDR1 and CDR2 are MDHEN and SYDVKM. The CDR3 totals 11 residues. Trimming at V came to 2 bases and at J to 15 bases, leaving 3 bases not matched to a gene. CDR3 bases: TGTGCCAGCAGTTTAGCGGGAGGTTGGTTCTTC. It codes for CASSLAGGWFF.

This clonotype was detected a few times. The rearrangement uses TRBV4-1 and TRBJ2-3; 10 nucleotides agree with TRBD2. The trim removed 3 bases at V and 2 bases at J, leaving 8 bases unmatched. This CDR3 comprises 17 residues. Germline values: CDR1 MGHRA, CDR2 YSYEKL. CDR3: CASSQDLAGASTDTQYF. The DNA for the CDR3 is TGCGCCAGCAGCCAGGACCTAGCGGGAGCGTCCACAGATACGCAGTATTTT.

This chain connects TRBV6-5 to TRBJ2-7, with D hard to call. CDR3 length equals 11 residues. The V end lost 11 bases, the J end lost 5 bases, and 13 bases lay between the germline ends. CDR1 MNHEY and CDR2 SVGAGI come from the germline V gene. The CDR3 DNA is TGTGCCGCCCGTCTTGGGGACGAGCAGTACTTC. It specifies CAARLGDEQYF.

The chain uses TRBV20-1 and TRBJ2-7; TRBD2 aligns across 8 bases. Trimming removed 6 bases from V and 2 bases from J; junction bases left unmatched: 6. The CDR3 loop spans 13 amino acids. Germline V gene sequence: CDR1 DFQATT, CDR2 SNEGSKA (reference sequence). The chain's CDR3 is CSAPGLAAYEQYF. CDR3 sequence (DNA): TGCAGTGCACCCGGACTAGCCGCCTACGAGCAGTACTTC.

The CDR3 is CSADTTGGQETQYF. As DNA, the CDR3 is TGCAGTGCTGACACCACAGGGGGCCAAGAGACCCAGTACTTC. The chain joins TRBV20-1 to TRBJ2-5; TRBD1 agrees at 8 bases. The CDR3 runs to 14 residues. The germline V gene has CDR1 DFQATT and CDR2 SNEGSKA (reference sequence). The V segment lost 5 bases and the J segment 1 base; nucleotides outside the gene matches: 6.

There are many counts of this clonotype. The V call is TRBV28, the J call TRBJ2-7; D not certain. The CDR3 consists of 11 residues. The germline V and J ends were trimmed by 5 bases and 6 bases, with 8 bases remaining between them. Per the germline V gene, CDR1 is MDHEN and CDR2 is SYDVKM. CDR3 DNA sequence: TGTGCCAGCAGTCAAGGGATCGAGCAGTACTTC. This sequence encodes CASSQGIEQYF.

The chain carries TRBV20-1 and TRBJ1-5, with D maybe TRBD1 (5 bases). In germline, CDR1 is DFQATT, CDR2 SNEGSKA (reference sequence). This CDR3 region has 15 residues. Trimming took 0 bases from V and 3 from J, leaving 12 bases between them. The CDR3 DNA is TGCAGTGCTAGAGACAGGGCGTCATTCAATCAGCCCCAGCATTTT. Amino acids: CSARDRASFNQPQHF.

The rearrangement joins TRBV6-5 to TRBJ1-1; no clear D. Germline CDR1 and CDR2: MNHEY and SVGAGI. The CDR3 sequence is 15 residues long. V was trimmed by 0 bases and J by 7 bases, leaving 15 bases between them. The CDR3 loop reads CASSYSAREGLEAFF. CDR3 nucleotides: TGTGCCAGCAGTTACTCTGCGCGGGAAGGCCTTGAAGCTTTCTTT.

This clonotype was observed a few times. The J gene is TRBJ2-7, the V gene TRBV10-3; D unclear. This CDR3 spans 14 amino acids. Looked up from germline, CDR1 is ENHRY and CDR2 is SYGVKD. V gave up 10 bases and J gave up 2 bases, with 18 bases separating them. As DNA, the CDR3 is TGTGCCAGCCATGCTTCAGCCCCCACCTACGAGCAGTACTTC. Protein sequence: CASHASAPTYEQYF.

There are a few counts of this clonotype. The V call is TRBV28, the J call TRBJ2-4; D may be TRBD1 (5 bases). CDR3 size: 16 residues. V was clipped by 1 base and J by 0 bases, with 10 bases between them. Germline CDR1 reads MDHEN; CDR2 reads SYDVKM. The CDR3 loop reads CASSLSDIGAKNIQYF. CDR3 in DNA: TGTGCCAGCAGTTTATCGGACATAGGAGCCAAAAACATTCAGTACTTC.

This chain connects TRBV20-1 to TRBJ2-7; D unclear. The CDR3 totals 12 residues. V dropped 0 bases and J dropped 12 bases, with 15 bases sitting between them. Germline CDR1 DFQATT, CDR2 SNEGSKA (reference sequence). In DNA, the CDR3 is TGCAGTGCTAGAGATATTCAGGCCGCCGCGTACTTC. Translation: CSARDIQAAAYF.

CDR3 sequence reads: CSATELAGGLLTQYF. CDR3 coding DNA: TGCAGTGCTACTGAACTAGCGGGGGGGCTCCTTACGCAGTATTTT. The V call is TRBV20-1, the J call TRBJ2-3, with 13 bases aligning to TRBD2. V lost 4 bases, J lost 8 bases, and 9 bases stayed unmatched. The CDR3 consists of 15 residues. Looked up from germline, CDR1 is DFQATT and CDR2 is SNEGSKA (reference sequence).